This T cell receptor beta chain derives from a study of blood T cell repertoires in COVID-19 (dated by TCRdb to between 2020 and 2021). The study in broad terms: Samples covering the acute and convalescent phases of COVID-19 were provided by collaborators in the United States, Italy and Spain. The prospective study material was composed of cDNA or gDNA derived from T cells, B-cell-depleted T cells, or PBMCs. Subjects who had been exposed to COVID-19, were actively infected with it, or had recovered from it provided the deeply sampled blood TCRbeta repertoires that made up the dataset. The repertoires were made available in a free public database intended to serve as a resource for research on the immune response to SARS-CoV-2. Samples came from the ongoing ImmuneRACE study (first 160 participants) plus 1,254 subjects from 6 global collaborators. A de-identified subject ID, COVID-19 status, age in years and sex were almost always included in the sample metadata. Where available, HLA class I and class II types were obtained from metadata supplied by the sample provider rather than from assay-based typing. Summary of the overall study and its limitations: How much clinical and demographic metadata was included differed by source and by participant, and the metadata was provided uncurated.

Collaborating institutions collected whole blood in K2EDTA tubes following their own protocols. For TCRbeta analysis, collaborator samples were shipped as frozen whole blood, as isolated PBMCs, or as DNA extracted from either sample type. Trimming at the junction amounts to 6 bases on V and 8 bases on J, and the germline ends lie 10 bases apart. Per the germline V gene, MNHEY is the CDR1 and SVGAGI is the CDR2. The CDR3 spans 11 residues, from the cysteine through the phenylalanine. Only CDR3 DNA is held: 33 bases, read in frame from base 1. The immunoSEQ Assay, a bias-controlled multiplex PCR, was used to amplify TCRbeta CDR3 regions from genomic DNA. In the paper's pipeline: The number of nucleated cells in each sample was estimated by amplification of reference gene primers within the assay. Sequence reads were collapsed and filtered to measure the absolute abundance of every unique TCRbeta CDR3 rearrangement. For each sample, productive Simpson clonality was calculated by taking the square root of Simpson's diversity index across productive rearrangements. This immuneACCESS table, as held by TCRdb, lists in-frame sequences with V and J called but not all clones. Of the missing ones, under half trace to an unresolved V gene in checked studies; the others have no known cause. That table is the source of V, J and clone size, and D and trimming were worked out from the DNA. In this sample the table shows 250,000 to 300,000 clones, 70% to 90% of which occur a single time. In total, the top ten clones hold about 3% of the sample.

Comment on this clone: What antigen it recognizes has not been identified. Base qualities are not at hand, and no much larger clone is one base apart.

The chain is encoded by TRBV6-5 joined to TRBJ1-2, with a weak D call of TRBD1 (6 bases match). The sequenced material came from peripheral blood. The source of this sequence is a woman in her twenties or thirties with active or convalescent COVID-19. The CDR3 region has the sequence CASSNRVGYTF. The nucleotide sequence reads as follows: TGTGCCAGCAGCAACAGGGTAGGCTACACCTTC.